This TCR beta chain was sequenced for a study of cytomegalovirus exposure and HLA in healthy donors. Broader study findings: Another analysis was done later, and it associated 17,000 or so TCR beta sequences with HLA alleles at 0.05 false discovery rate. Later findings reportedly placed an Asian-associated ancestry cluster below the approximately 630-donor mean for N-insertions.

Note on this clone: The antigen is undetermined.

Amplification used 60 Vbeta primers and 13 Jbeta primers. This table comes from immunoSEQ multiplex PCR, and its TCRdb copy is limited to in-frame clones, with some not included. The table lists under 150,000 clones, roughly three quarters of them singletons. Germline assignment: CDR1 LNHDA and CDR2 SQIVND (reference sequence). This CDR3 contains 13 residues. V gave up 5 bases and J gave up 6 bases, with 8 bases separating them. This TCR came from a male donor in good health and CMV-seronegative. V usage is TRBV19 and J usage is TRBJ1-6; D possibly corresponds to TRBD1 (6 bases). Material: PBMCs. CDR3: CASSEGGNSPLHF. The CDR3, as DNA: TGTGCCAGTAGTGAAGGGGGTAATTCACCCCTCCACTTT.